What follows are 19 T cell receptor beta chains derived from one specimen sequenced in a study of metastatic and nonmetastatic thyroid tumors. MiXCR re-clonotyped the PCR reads for TCRdb. This table holds approximately 90,000 clones, roughly 12% found once. Patients had received no treatment of any kind before thyroid surgery. Sequenced sample: blood. The source is a female donor with papillary thyroid cancer or a benign thyroid nodule (not recorded which). Some clones in this sample may be carry-over from other donors' samples.

V and J are TRBV28 and TRBJ1-2, with D possibly being TRBD1 (5 bases). V was cut by 3 bases and J by 4 bases, with 12 bases left in between. The CDR3 extends over 14 amino acids. Per the germline V gene, CDR1 is MDHEN and CDR2 is SYDVKM. CDR3 loop: CASSFRGLGYGYTF. The CDR3 DNA sequence: TGTGCCAGCAGTTTTAGGGGACTAGGCTATGGCTACACCTTC.

DNA of the CDR3: TGCAGTGCTCCTCAGTGCAGTGTCACCGGGGAGCTGTTTTTT. It codes for CSAPQCSVTGELFF. The chain uses TRBV20-1 and TRBJ2-2; no firm D call. The germline V gene encodes CDR1 DFQATT and CDR2 SNEGSKA (reference sequence). Trimming cost V 5 bases and J 4 bases, with 14 bases left between them. The CDR3 consists of 14 residues.

The chain is built from TRBV11-2 and TRBJ2-1, with D maybe TRBD2 (6 bases). Looked up from germline, CDR1 is SGHAT and CDR2 is FQNNGV. Trimming removed 4 bases from V and 9 bases from J, with 22 bases in between. CDR3 length: 16 residues. The CDR3 spells CASSSVLAGGPPEQFF. CDR3 coding DNA: TGTGCCAGCAGCTCCGTACTAGCTGGAGGGCCGCCTGAGCAGTTCTTC.

The rearrangement links TRBV4-2 to TRBJ2-3; D might be TRBD1 or TRBD2, each matching 5 bases. This CDR3 has 16 amino acids. Trimming left V 3 bases short and J 1 base short, with 14 bases between. Germline CDR1 LGHNA, CDR2 YNFKEQ. DNA for the CDR3: TGTGCCAGCAGCCACCCGGGGCTACCAGGCACAGATACGCAGTATTTT. Translating it yields CASSHPGLPGTDTQYF.

This clone was recorded many times. The V and J genes are TRBV7-2 and TRBJ2-7, with D tentatively TRBD2 (6 bases). Germline V gene lookup returns CDR1 SGHTA and CDR2 FQGNSA. The CDR3 has 14 residues. V was cut by 7 bases and J by 0 bases, with 13 bases left in between. The DNA of the CDR3 is TGTGCCAGCAACCGAGCGGGTACCTCCTACGAGCAGTACTTC. This codes for CASNRAGTSYEQYF.

This clone has just a few counts. The V gene is TRBV28, the J gene TRBJ2-2, with a possible D match to TRBD1 (6 bases). CDR3 size: 13 residues. In germline, CDR1 is MDHEN, CDR2 SYDVKM. The ends were cut back, 8 bases at V and 8 bases at J, with 15 bases in the middle. Here the CDR3 DNA reads TGTGCCAGCCGCCGGGACCAGGGGGGGGAGCTGTTTTTT. Residues: CASRRDQGGELFF.

This clone was observed a few times. The chain joins TRBV28 to TRBJ1-2; D is undetermined. Germline loops: CDR1 MDHEN, CDR2 SYDVKM. The CDR3 contains 14 residues. Trimming left V 7 bases short and J 4 bases short, with 16 bases between. CDR3 nucleotides: TGTGCCAGCAAAAAGCTACAGTACGGCTATGGCTACACCTTC. This gives the protein CASKKLQYGYGYTF.

In its sample, this clone was seen a few times. A clone one base away is much larger, so this may be a read error. The chain couples TRBV5-4 to TRBJ1-1; a weak D match, TRBD1 (5 bases). Germline loops: CDR1 SGHNT, CDR2 YYREEE (reference sequence). The CDR3 is made up of 14 amino acids. CDR3 sequence reads: CASSLATVNTKAFF. CDR3 DNA sequence: TGTGCCAGCAGCTTGGCGACAGTGAACACTAAAGCTTTCTTT.

This clone was seen many times. The chain combines TRBV19 with TRBJ2-2, with a possible D match to TRBD2 (5 bases). CDR1 is LNHDA and CDR2 is SQIVND in the germline V gene (reference sequence). V was cut by 3 bases and J by 2 bases, with 16 bases left in between. This CDR3 region has 17 residues. For the CDR3, the DNA is TGTGCCAGTAGTATCCAGTTTAGCGTAACTAACACCGGGGAGCTGTTTTTT. Residues: CASSIQFSVTNTGELFF.

There are many counts of this clone. The rearrangement links TRBV5-4 to TRBJ1-1, with unresolved D. The germline gives CDR1 SGHNT, CDR2 YYREEE (reference sequence). The V end lost 0 bases, the J end lost 1 base, and 7 bases lay between the germline ends. CDR3 size: 14 residues. The CDR3 loop reads CASSLGVWNTEAFF. CDR3 DNA sequence: TGTGCCAGCAGCTTGGGGGTCTGGAACACTGAAGCTTTCTTT.

The chain carries TRBV12-3 or TRBV12-4 and TRBJ1-1, with no clear D. Trimming removed 4 bases at V and 5 bases at J, with 8 bases between. The CDR3 sequence is 12 residues long. In nucleotides, the CDR3 is TGTGCCAGCAGTTACGAAGGGACTGAAGCTTTCTTT. Translation gives CASSYEGTEAFF.

With regard to this clone: A much larger clone lies a single base off, so this may be a read error. This chain connects TRBV5-6 to TRBJ1-5, with no clear D. This CDR3 comprises 13 residues. Per the germline V gene, CDR1 is SGHDT and CDR2 is YYEEEE. Between the trimmed V and J ends, which lost 0 bases and 4 bases, there was a span of 5 bases. CDR3 bases: TGTGCCAGCAGCTTGGGGAGAAATCAGCCCCAGCATTTT. This sequence encodes CASSLGRNQPQHF.

This clone showed up many times. V is TRBV20-1 and J is TRBJ2-7, with TRBD1 matching 9 bases. The CDR3 contains 16 residues. V gave up 6 bases and J gave up 4 bases; unmatched junction bases: 16. Per the germline V gene, CDR1 is DFQATT and CDR2 is SNEGSKA (reference sequence). The CDR3 sequence is CSAQPIYRGLLYEQYF. CDR3 in DNA: TGCAGTGCCCAGCCCATCTACAGGGGGCTTCTTTACGAGCAGTACTTC.

With regard to this clone: A much bigger clone sits one base away, suggesting this may be a read error. The sample contains more than one DNA sequence encoding this CDR3. The chain is built from TRBV5-1 and TRBJ1-1; D uncertain. CDR3 length: 14 amino acids. V gave up 1 base and J gave up 3 bases, with 10 bases separating them. Germline CDR1 is SGHRS and CDR2 is YFSETQ. The CDR3 coding sequence is TGCGCCAGCAGCTTGTTAGGAAGGGACACTGAAGCTTTCTTT. It encodes CASSLLGRDTEAFF.

On this clone itself: An end of the junction does not agree with germline; a read error may underlie this. The genes are TRBV6-5 and TRBJ2-7; no firm D call. Germline CDR1 reads MNHEY; CDR2 reads SVGAGI. CDR3 length equals 13 residues. Here the CDR3 DNA reads TGTGCCAGCAGTTATACGACTCTCGGCGAGCATTACTTC. It is translated as CASSYTTLGEHYF.

At least ten counts were recorded for this clone. Compared with germline, one end of the junction differs, possibly owing to a read error. This chain's CDR3 is CASSLAEGRTYEQYF. In nucleotides, the CDR3 is TGTGCTAGCAGCTTAGCAGAGGGGAGGACCTACGAGCAGTACTTC. The gene calls are TRBV7-7 and TRBJ2-7, with D tentatively TRBD2 (6 bases). This CDR3 comprises 15 residues. Germline V gene lookup returns CDR1 SSHAT and CDR2 FNYEAQ (reference sequence).

This clone has a count of ten or more. Possible read error: a much larger clone is one base away. The V gene is TRBV2, the J gene TRBJ2-1, with 11 nucleotides matching TRBD2. The length of the CDR3 is 16 residues. The V segment lost 2 bases and the J segment 8 bases; nucleotides outside the gene matches: 8. Looked up from germline, CDR1 is SNHLY and CDR2 is FYNNEI. The CDR3 DNA reads TGTGCCAGCAGTGAATGGAGACTAGCGGGATCTGATGAGCAGTTCTTC. Protein product: CASSEWRLAGSDEQFF.

This clone was observed at least ten times. The rearrangement joins TRBV6-6 to TRBJ2-7, with D possibly TRBD1 on 5 matching bases. Per the germline V gene, CDR1 is MNHNY and CDR2 is SVGAGI (reference sequence). The CDR3 runs 14 residues. V was pared by 2 bases and J by 0 bases, with 8 bases between. CDR3 bases: TGTGCCAGCAGTTACCAGCAGGGCTCCTACGAGCAGTACTTC. It encodes CASSYQQGSYEQYF.

This clone occurred a few times. Other DNA variants within this sample encode the same CDR3. The rearrangement uses TRBV10-3 and TRBJ2-1; no reliable D call. V lost 3 bases, J lost 2 bases, and 5 bases lay in between. The CDR3 is 13 amino acids. Germline assignment: CDR1 ENHRY and CDR2 SYGVKD. The CDR3 loop is CAISESTYNEQFF. CDR3 DNA: TGTGCCATCAGTGAAAGTACCTACAATGAGCAGTTCTTC.